This record covers a single T cell receptor (beta chain). Its antigen is still unknown. The data were taken from a study of T cell responses to AZD1222 COVID-19 vaccine. Germline V lookup: CDR1 MNHEY, CDR2 SMNVEV (reference sequence). The length of the CDR3 is 16 residues. Losses at the gene ends were 4 bases for V and 3 bases for J; bases not matched to a gene: 10. Sequencing used immunoSEQ multiplex PCR; TCRdb keeps in-frame clones, though not all of them. The sample includes approximately 100,000 clones, about 90% of them seen just once. Study results and caveats: Sampled repertoires all dated from after the peak T cell response. White British ancestry dominated among donors, who included more females, and clonal diversity was possibly underestimated. Seropositive status at baseline applied to only five or six AZD1222 recipients.

The J gene is TRBJ2-7, the V gene TRBV27; 9 positions match TRBD1. Sequencing was performed on peripheral blood, taken 28 days after the second AZD1222 dose. The sequence derives from an adult who received the AZD1222 COVID-19 vaccine. CDR3 amino acids: CASSSDWTGAGYEQYF. In DNA, the CDR3 is TGTGCCAGCAGTTCCGATTGGACAGGGGCAGGCTACGAGCAGTACTTC.